The clone carrying this T cell receptor (beta chain) was counted many times. Its antigen is undetermined. The data originate from a study of identical twins. Findings and caveats of the study: Insertions ran lower in abundant cord blood beta clonotypes, though not in memory repertoires.

The CDR3 totals 13 residues. CDR1 is MGHDK and CDR2 is SYGVNS in the germline V gene. Germline trimming cut 7 bases from V and 5 bases from J; bases unmatched to any gene: 7. TCRdb called the 5' RACE reads again in MiXCR, with one record for every CDR3 protein. Seen here are around 280,000 distinct CDR3 sequences, about 8.9% observed once, and the top ten hold more than 2%. The sample was also linked to a second study, of yellow fever vaccine responses in identical twins.

Sequenced material: memory (CD45RO+) T cells sorted from blood. J is TRBJ2-5 and V is TRBV25-1; 7 nucleotides match TRBD2. The receptor was isolated from a woman between 18 and 29 years old in good health. CDR3 nucleotide sequence: TGTGCCAGCACCCATACGGGGGGTGAGACCCAGTACTTC. Translation: CASTHTGGETQYF.